The 8 T cell receptor beta chains reported below all come from one sample, sequenced in a study of OX40 agonist ivuxolimab in advanced cancers. Some clones are missing from TCRdb's copy, which holds only in-frame ones; the method was immunoSEQ multiplex PCR. The data contain 37,000 or so clones, 60% to 80% of them singletons. Sequenced here: CD4+ or CD8+ T cells sorted from blood, sampled in a trial of the OX40 agonist ivuxolimab. The source of these receptors is an adult with an advanced solid tumor such as melanoma, head and neck, liver or kidney cancer.

The chain recombines TRBV10-3 with TRBJ2-1; perhaps TRBD2 as D (6 bases). V lost 2 bases to trimming and J lost 8 bases, with 16 bases between them. The CDR3 extends over 15 amino acids. The germline CDR1 and CDR2 sequences are ENHRY and SYGVKD. CDR3 loop: CAISEGTSSSHEQFF. For the CDR3, the DNA is TGTGCCATCAGTGAGGGAACTAGCTCCTCTCATGAGCAGTTCTTC.

The J gene is TRBJ1-2, the V gene TRBV19, with D uncertain. The V gene's germline CDR1 is LNHDA and CDR2 SQIVND (reference sequence). The CDR3 totals 12 residues. Trimming pared 0 bases from V and 8 bases from J, leaving 7 bases between. The DNA for the CDR3 is TGTGCCAGTAGTATAGAAGGGTACGGCTACACCTTC. Protein sequence: CASSIEGYGYTF.

The chain carries TRBV14 and TRBJ1-1; D ambiguous. The CDR3 has 12 residues. V was pared by 3 bases and J by 5 bases, with 7 bases between. The germline V gene encodes CDR1 SGHDN and CDR2 FVKESK. The CDR3 DNA reads TGTGCCAGCAGCCACCTAGGGACTGAAGCTTTCTTT. Protein sequence: CASSHLGTEAFF.

This clone turned up a few times. This chain links TRBV7-6 with TRBJ2-3; D uncertain. Germline V gene lookup returns CDR1 SGHVS and CDR2 FNYEAQ. The CDR3 spans 12 residues. Trimming left V 2 bases short and J 5 bases short, with 5 bases between. Here the CDR3 reads CASSLFGDTQYF. CDR3 bases: TGTGCCAGCAGCTTATTCGGAGATACGCAGTATTTT.

The gene calls are TRBV28 and TRBJ2-3, with a tentative D call TRBD2 (6 bases). The germline CDR1 and CDR2 sequences are MDHEN and SYDVKM. There are 14 residues in the CDR3. The V end was cut by 7 bases, the J end by 0 bases, with 11 bases between. The CDR3 loop reads CASNGGASTDTQYF. In nucleotides, the CDR3 is TGTGCCAGCAATGGCGGGGCGAGCACAGATACGCAGTATTTT.

The CDR3, as DNA: TGTGCCAGCAGCGCTCCGGGACAGGGGATTGAGGATACGCAGTATTTT. This encodes CASSAPGQGIEDTQYF. The chain combines TRBV9 with TRBJ2-3; 10 bases align to TRBD1. The germline V gene encodes CDR1 SGDLS and CDR2 YYNGEE. The CDR3 spans 16 residues. J lost 6 bases, V lost 3 bases, and 10 bases had no gene match.

This chain links TRBV7-6 with TRBJ2-1; 7 bases align to TRBD2. V lost 1 base, J lost 1 base, and 4 bases stayed unmatched. Per the germline V gene, CDR1 is SGHVS and CDR2 is FNYEAQ. CDR3 length: 16 amino acids. The CDR3 DNA sequence: TGTGCCAGCAGCTTAGTATCTAGCGGATCCTACAATGAGCAGTTCTTC. This sequence encodes CASSLVSSGSYNEQFF. The whole variable domain, filled in from reference TRBV7-6 and TRBJ2-1, reads GAGVSQSPRYKVTKRGQDVALRCDPISGHVSLYWYRQALGQGPEFLTYFNYEAQQDKSGLPNDRFSAERPEGSISTLTIQRTEQRDSAMYRCASSLVSSGSYNEQFFGPGTRLTVL.

Only one count was recorded for this clone. This chain links TRBV4-2 with TRBJ1-2, with 7 bases lining up with TRBD1. Germline lookup yields CDR1 LGHNA and CDR2 YNFKEQ. With 5 bases clipped from V and 3 bases from J, the junction kept 18 bases outside the gene matches. The CDR3 is 18 amino acids. CDR3 DNA sequence: TGTGCCAGCAGCTTGCCCACAGGGGTTTGGCAGAGTGACTATGGCTACACCTTC. It translates to CASSLPTGVWQSDYGYTF.